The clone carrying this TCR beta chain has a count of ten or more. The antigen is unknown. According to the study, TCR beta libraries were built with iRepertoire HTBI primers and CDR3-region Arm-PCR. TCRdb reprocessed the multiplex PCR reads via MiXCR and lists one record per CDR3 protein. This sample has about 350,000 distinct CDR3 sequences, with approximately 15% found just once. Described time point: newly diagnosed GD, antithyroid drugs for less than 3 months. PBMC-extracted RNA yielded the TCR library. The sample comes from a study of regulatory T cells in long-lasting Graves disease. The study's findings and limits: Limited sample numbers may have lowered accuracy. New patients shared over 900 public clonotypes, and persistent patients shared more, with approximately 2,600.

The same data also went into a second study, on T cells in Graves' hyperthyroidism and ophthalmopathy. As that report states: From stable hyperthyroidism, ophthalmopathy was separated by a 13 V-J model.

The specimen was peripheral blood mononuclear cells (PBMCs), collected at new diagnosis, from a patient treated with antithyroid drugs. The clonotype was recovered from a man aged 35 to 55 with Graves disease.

CDR3 protein: CASKDYSNQPQHF. The CDR3 DNA sequence: TGTGCCAGCAAGGACTATAGCAATCAGCCCCAGCATTTT. V is TRBV2 and J is TRBJ1-5, with D unresolved. The CDR3 runs to 13 residues. Trimming removed 7 bases from V and 0 bases from J, with 7 bases in between. The germline V gene encodes CDR1 SNHLY and CDR2 FYNNEI.